These 26 T cell receptor beta chains came from one sample sequenced in a study of cytomegalovirus exposure and HLA in healthy donors. PCR employed 60 Vbeta and 13 Jbeta primers. Sequencing was performed with immunoSEQ multiplex PCR; in TCRdb, only in-frame clones are kept and a portion is missing. The sample shows 210,000 or so clones, roughly 81% of them seen only once. The sequenced material came from PBMCs. All receptors derive from a girl aged 2-10 years in good health and CMV-seronegative.

The rearrangement uses TRBV7-9 and TRBJ2-5, with 8 nucleotides matching TRBD2. The V gene's germline CDR1 is SEHNR and CDR2 FQNEAQ (reference sequence). Trimming cost V 5 bases and J 13 bases; bases outside gene matches: 9. This CDR3 is built from 12 residues. The CDR3 DNA sequence: TGTGCCAGCAGCACGGGGGGGGAAGGTTTGTACTTC. Protein sequence: CASSTGGEGLYF.

This clone was detected once. The chain links TRBV5-4 to TRBJ2-1, with D unclear. This CDR3 region has 15 residues. The V and J ends lost 0 bases and 0 bases respectively, with 7 bases between them. Per the germline V gene, CDR1 is SGHNT and CDR2 is YYREEE (reference sequence). CDR3 sequence: CASSLAPSSYNEQFF. CDR3 in DNA: TGTGCCAGCAGCTTGGCACCGAGCTCCTACAATGAGCAGTTCTTC.

The chain employs TRBV5-1 and TRBJ2-3, with 9 bases lining up with TRBD1. Trimming cost V 0 bases and J 9 bases; bases outside gene matches: 17. The germline CDR1 and CDR2 sequences are SGHRS and YFSETQ. CDR3 length: 18 residues. CDR3 in DNA: TGCGCCAGCAGCTTGGAGGGACAGGGTGCCTCCCCGTTTCGGACGCAGTATTTT. It yields the protein CASSLEGQGASPFRTQYF.

The genes are TRBV6-1 and TRBJ1-1; D remains unclear. CDR1 and CDR2 from the germline V gene are MNHNS and SASEGT. V lost 10 bases and J 3 bases, leaving 9 bases between the germline ends. The length of the CDR3 is 11 residues. The CDR3 coding sequence is TGTGCCACAAAACGCGACACTGAAGCTTTCTTT. Protein sequence: CATKRDTEAFF.

The chain has TRBV19 and TRBJ1-1; TRBD1 matches 11 bases. This CDR3 contains 14 residues. With V trimmed by 6 bases and J by 0 bases, 0 bases remained unmatched. Germline assignment: CDR1 LNHDA and CDR2 SQIVND (reference sequence). The CDR3 DNA reads as TGTGCCAGTAGGGACAGGGGGCTGAACACTGAAGCTTTCTTT. This encodes CASRDRGLNTEAFF.

This chain links TRBV5-4 with TRBJ1-3, with a weak D call TRBD1 (6 bases). This CDR3 contains 15 residues. Per the germline V gene, CDR1 is SGHNT and CDR2 is YYREEE (reference sequence). With 3 bases removed from V and 0 bases from J, the gap between germline ends came to 10 bases. CDR3 loop: CASSSDSPSGNTIYF. The DNA for the CDR3 is TGTGCCAGCAGCTCGGACAGCCCCTCTGGAAACACCATATATTTT.

The chain is built from TRBV19 and TRBJ1-5, with TRBD1 matching 7 bases. Germline values: CDR1 LNHDA, CDR2 SQIVND (reference sequence). The CDR3 covers 15 residues. V dropped 7 bases and J dropped 0; count of bases not matched to a gene: 6. The CDR3 is CASTKTGPSNQPQHF. Written as DNA, the CDR3 is TGTGCCAGTACCAAGACAGGGCCTAGCAATCAGCCCCAGCATTTT.

The chain is built from TRBV5-1 and TRBJ2-7; weak D call: TRBD2 (5 bases). Trimming removed 4 bases at V and 3 bases at J, with 8 bases between. This CDR3 contains 12 residues. The germline CDR1 and CDR2 sequences are SGHRS and YFSETQ. The CDR3 region is CASSREGYEQYF. As DNA, the CDR3 is TGCGCCAGCAGCCGCGAGGGCTACGAGCAGTACTTC.

V and J are TRBV7-9 and TRBJ2-3, with 12 bases identical to TRBD2. Unmatched junction bases numbered 6, after V lost 4 bases and J lost 4 bases. The germline gives CDR1 SEHNR, CDR2 FQNEAQ (reference sequence). The CDR3 spans 16 residues. CDR3 amino acids: CASSSGTSGRSDTQYF. The CDR3 nucleotides read TGTGCCAGCAGCTCAGGAACTAGCGGGAGGTCAGATACGCAGTATTTT.

The J gene is TRBJ1-2, the V gene TRBV6-1; no firm D call. CDR1 is MNHNS and CDR2 is SASEGT in the germline V gene. V gave up 8 bases and J gave up 1 base, with 17 bases separating them. The CDR3 length is 15 residues. Here the CDR3 DNA reads TGTGCCAGCTTTGTGTTGGAGGGAGGTAACTATGGCTACACCTTC. This gives the protein CASFVLEGGNYGYTF.

This chain connects TRBV27 to TRBJ1-2; 7 positions match TRBD1. V lost 5 bases to trimming and J lost 4 bases; unmatched junction nucleotides: 4. Germline V gives CDR1 MNHEY, CDR2 SMNVEV (reference sequence). The CDR3 contains 13 residues. The CDR3 reads CASSPDRAYGYTF. The CDR3 region has the DNA TGTGCCAGCAGTCCAGACAGGGCCTATGGCTACACCTTC.

V is TRBV7-6 and J is TRBJ2-3; TRBD1 matches 7 bases. Germline lookup yields CDR1 SGHVS and CDR2 FNYEAQ. This CDR3 has 16 amino acids. V shed 1 base, J shed 4 bases, and the junction held 8 bases outside the gene matches. CDR3 in DNA: TGTGCCAGCAGCTTAGAGACAGGGAAGATGGCAGATACGCAGTATTTT. This translates into CASSLETGKMADTQYF.

The chain employs TRBV18 and TRBJ1-3; perhaps TRBD1 as D (5 bases). The CDR3 loop spans 16 amino acids. V lost 3 bases and J 0 bases, leaving 12 bases between the germline ends. Germline values: CDR1 KGHSH, CDR2 LQKENI. The CDR3 DNA reads as TGTGCCAGCTCACCCACACGGACATACTCTGGAAACACCATATATTTT. Translating it yields CASSPTRTYSGNTIYF.

This clone was picked up one time. The chain employs TRBV30 and TRBJ1-3; D not resolved. V was shortened by 8 bases and J by 0 bases, with 20 bases between the two germline ends. The CDR3 runs 16 residues. Germline CDR1 GTSNPN, CDR2 SVGIG (reference sequence). The CDR3 DNA reads TGTGCCGGCCGCTCGGGGAGGGAACTCTCTGGAAACACCATATATTTT. Translation: CAGRSGRELSGNTIYF.

The table lists this clone with a few counts. The CDR3 DNA reads as TGTGCCAGCAGCTTGTGGGACAGGGGGGAAAACGAGCAGTACTTC. Its translation: CASSLWDRGENEQYF. The chain recombines TRBV5-4 with TRBJ2-7; 11 nucleotides line up with TRBD1. Germline V CDR1 and CDR2: SGHNT, YYREEE (reference sequence). The CDR3 sequence is 15 residues long. With V trimmed by 1 base and J by 5 bases, 5 bases remained unmatched.

This clone was seen just once. The chain links TRBV5-8 to TRBJ1-5; 8 bases align to TRBD1. The CDR3 totals 16 residues. J lost 2 bases, V lost 2 bases, and 6 bases had no gene match. In germline, CDR1 is SGHTS, CDR2 YDEGEE. The CDR3 bases are TGTGCCAGCAGCTTTACAGGGGGGGTTGGCAATCAGCCCCAGCATTTT. It encodes CASSFTGGVGNQPQHF.

The rearrangement uses TRBV5-5 and TRBJ1-2, with D possibly matching TRBD1 (5 bases). Germline CDR1 reads SGHKS; CDR2 reads YYEKEE (reference sequence). V gave up 1 base and J gave up 4 bases, with 14 bases separating them. CDR3 length equals 15 residues. The CDR3 reads CASSLSRGLPYGYTF. DNA of the CDR3: TGTGCCAGCAGCTTGTCTAGGGGCCTCCCCTATGGCTACACCTTC.

The rearrangement uses TRBV15 and TRBJ2-3; TRBD1 aligns across 7 bases. The junction had 11 bases not matched to a gene; V was cut back by 5 bases and J by 0 bases. The CDR3 runs to 17 residues. In germline, CDR1 is LNHNV, CDR2 YYDKDF (reference sequence). Here the CDR3 reads CATSSGQPSPSTDTQYF. The CDR3 bases are TGTGCCACCAGCTCGGGACAGCCCTCCCCTAGCACAGATACGCAGTATTTT.

Points on this clone: The junction shows a germline mismatch at one end, possibly a read error. The rearrangement uses TRBV6-6 and TRBJ1-2, with a weak D call TRBD1 (6 bases). Germline V gene sequence: CDR1 MNHNY, CDR2 SVGAGI (reference sequence). This CDR3 region has 11 residues. DNA for the CDR3: TGTACCAGCAACAAGGGGGACGGCTACACCTTC. It is translated as CTSNKGDGYTF.

This chain uses TRBV2 with TRBJ2-3; tentative D call: TRBD2 (6 bases). Trimming left V 8 bases short and J 2 bases short, with 23 bases between. Germline V gene data show CDR1 as SNHLY and CDR2 as FYNNEI. This CDR3 contains 17 residues. CDR3 protein: CASAGGGALTFTDTQYF. The DNA for the CDR3 is TGTGCCAGCGCCGGTGGCGGGGCCCTAACCTTCACAGATACGCAGTATTTT.

V is TRBV19 and J is TRBJ2-7, with D possibly being TRBD1 (6 bases). With 5 bases removed from V and 5 bases from J, the gap between germline ends came to 19 bases. CDR3 length: 15 residues. Looked up from germline, CDR1 is LNHDA and CDR2 is SQIVND (reference sequence). CDR3 region: CASSSLPQGLHEQYF. DNA of the CDR3: TGTGCCAGTAGTTCCCTCCCCCAGGGGTTGCACGAGCAGTACTTC.

V usage is TRBV7-7 and J usage is TRBJ1-3, with a possible D match to TRBD1 (6 bases). The CDR3 has 14 residues. CDR1 and CDR2 (germline): SSHAT, FNYEAQ (reference sequence). V was clipped by 8 bases and J by 0 bases, with 11 bases between them. CDR3 DNA sequence: TGTGCCAGCCCCTACAGGGACTCTGGAAACACCATATATTTT. This codes for CASPYRDSGNTIYF.

V and J are TRBV5-4 and TRBJ2-1; D call uncertain. V lost 7 bases, J lost 0 bases, and 11 bases lay in between. This CDR3 is built from 14 residues. CDR1 is SGHNT, CDR2 YYREEE, per germline (reference sequence). The CDR3 bases are TGTGCCAGCTCGCCCCGGAGCTCCTACAATGAGCAGTTCTTC. Translation gives CASSPRSSYNEQFF.

This clone occurred once. The chain recombines TRBV15 with TRBJ2-6, with D possibly TRBD1 on 5 matching bases. Between the trimmed V and J ends, which lost 0 bases and 0 bases, there was a span of 12 bases. This CDR3 has 18 residues. Germline CDR1 reads LNHNV; CDR2 reads YYDKDF (reference sequence). The CDR3 bases are TGTGCCACCAGCAGAGATCGCCAGGGATACTCTGGGGCCAACGTCCTGACTTTC. Translation: CATSRDRQGYSGANVLTF.

The chain carries TRBV5-1 and TRBJ2-5; tentatively, D is TRBD1 (6 bases). This CDR3 is 14 amino acids long. The V end lost 1 base, the J end lost 4 bases, and 11 bases lay between the germline ends. Germline CDR1 is SGHRS and CDR2 is YFSETQ. The CDR3 region is CASSLQGMGETQYF. The CDR3, as DNA: TGCGCCAGCAGCTTGCAGGGGATGGGAGAGACCCAGTACTTC.

This clone has just one count. The J gene is TRBJ2-7, the V gene TRBV12-5; D call uncertain. The CDR3 covers 14 residues. CDR1 is LGHNT and CDR2 is FRNRAP in the germline V gene. V dropped 2 bases and J dropped 5 bases, with 13 bases sitting between them. The chain's CDR3 is CASGLYPAGDEQYF. The CDR3 coding sequence is TGTGCTAGTGGTTTGTACCCGGCAGGCGACGAGCAGTACTTC.